This T cell receptor beta chain was captured in a study of cytomegalovirus exposure and HLA in healthy donors. The PCR employed 60 Vbeta primers together with 13 Jbeta primers. Profiling relied on immunoSEQ multiplex PCR, and the TCRdb table lists in-frame clones only, not all of them. The listing contains under 65,000 clones. On this clone: Its antigen remains unidentified.

Points from the study as a whole: The only immune exposure information that was available was CMV serostatus.

V trimming: 6 bases; J trimming: 4 bases; junction bases outside the gene matches: 10. The length of the CDR3 is 14 residues. CDR1 and CDR2 (germline): SQVTM, ANQGSEA. Sequencing was performed on PBMCs. The chain uses TRBV29-1 and TRBJ1-2, with 8 bases lining up with TRBD1. This sequence originates from a woman aged 18-35 years in good health and CMV-seronegative. The CDR3 here is CSVASGDRLYGYTF. The DNA of the CDR3 is TGCAGCGTAGCCTCGGGGGACAGGCTCTATGGCTACACCTTC.